The 28 T cell receptor beta chains in this list originate from one sample, sequenced in a study of blood T cell repertoires in COVID-19. The method was immunoSEQ multiplex PCR; TCRdb's version includes in-frame clones alone and lacks a portion of them. The repertoire holds some 300,000 clones, with nearly 90% as singletons. Sequencing was done on a sample of PBMCs or T cells enriched from blood (not recorded which). All receptors come from a woman aged 18-35 years with acute COVID-19.

The rearrangement links TRBV3-1 (or the pseudogene TRBV3-2) to TRBJ1-5; 7 bases are shared with TRBD1. CDR3 length equals 12 residues. The V gene end was trimmed by 5 bases and the J gene end by 9 bases; junction bases not matched to a gene: 4. Germline V gene data show CDR1 as LGHDT and CDR2 as YNNKEL (reference sequence). In DNA, the CDR3 is TGTGCCAGCAGCTCCAGGGGGATGCCCCAGCATTTT. Translating it yields CASSSRGMPQHF.

The rearrangement links TRBV14 to TRBJ1-6; TRBD1 might be the D (6 bases). Between the trimmed V and J ends, which lost 4 bases and 4 bases, there was a span of 17 bases. The germline V gene encodes CDR1 SGHDN and CDR2 FVKESK. The CDR3 loop spans 17 amino acids. The CDR3 loop reads CASSPSGGATYNSPLHF. DNA of the CDR3: TGTGCCAGCAGCCCCTCGGGGGGCGCAACTTATAATTCACCCCTCCACTTT.

For this clone: A single base separates this from a much larger clone, so it may be a read error. Other DNA sequences in this specimen translate into the identical CDR3. This rearrangement joins TRBV28 to TRBJ1-1; unclear D gene. CDR3 size: 13 residues. Looked up from germline, CDR1 is MDHEN and CDR2 is SYDVKM. Trimming removed 1 base at V and 1 base at J, with 4 bases between. The CDR3 here is CASSLSGNTEAFF. In DNA form, the CDR3 reads TGTGCCAGCAGTTTATCAGGGAACACTGAAGCTTTCTTT.

The V and J genes are TRBV24-1 and TRBJ1-5; D unclear. Trimming took 5 bases from V and 0 from J, leaving 7 bases between them. Looked up from germline, CDR1 is KGHDR and CDR2 is SFDVKD. This CDR3 has 14 amino acids. CDR3: CATSGDYSNQPQHF. CDR3 DNA sequence: TGTGCCACCAGTGGCGACTATAGCAATCAGCCCCAGCATTTT.

The V call is TRBV24-1, the J call TRBJ2-3, with 9 nucleotides matching TRBD2. Germline V gene data show CDR1 as KGHDR and CDR2 as SFDVKD. The CDR3 contains 15 residues. The junction had 3 bases not matched to a gene; V was cut back by 3 bases and J by 3 bases. The CDR3 protein is CATSDSGRRTDTQYF. The CDR3 DNA reads TGTGCCACCAGTGATAGCGGGAGGAGGACAGATACGCAGTATTTT.

This clone was seen only once. The rearrangement links TRBV27 to TRBJ2-6; possible D gene TRBD2, 5 bases. CDR1 is MNHEY, CDR2 SMNVEV, per germline (reference sequence). This CDR3 is built from 14 residues. V lost 4 bases and J lost 8, with 12 bases in between. DNA of the CDR3: TGTGCCAGCAGTTCCTTCGGGGAGACCAACGTCCTGACTTTC. This gives the protein CASSSFGETNVLTF.

The rearrangement links TRBV4-1 to TRBJ2-4; 10 nucleotides line up with TRBD1. Germline values: CDR1 MGHRA, CDR2 YSYEKL. J lost 7 bases, V lost 1 base, and 4 bases had no gene match. The CDR3 is made up of 15 amino acids. CDR3 region: CASSQGDRGRNIQYF. In DNA form, the CDR3 reads TGCGCCAGCAGCCAAGGAGACAGGGGGCGGAACATTCAGTACTTC.

V is TRBV28 and J is TRBJ2-7; 11 bases align to TRBD2. The J segment lost 7 bases and the V segment lost 6 bases, leaving 11 bases of the junction unmatched. This CDR3 contains 15 residues. CDR1 MDHEN and CDR2 SYDVKM come from the germline V gene. The CDR3 reads CASSPRVAGGEEQYF. The CDR3 nucleotides are TGTGCCAGCAGCCCCAGGGTAGCGGGAGGGGAAGAGCAGTACTTC.

Concerning this clone itself: Other DNA sequences of this sample code for an identical CDR3. The rearrangement uses TRBV28 and TRBJ2-3, with D possibly being TRBD2 (5 bases). The CDR3 runs 14 residues. V shed 2 bases and J shed 2 bases, with 8 bases lying between them. Germline V gene sequence: CDR1 MDHEN, CDR2 SYDVKM. The CDR3 loop reads CASSLGGSTDTQYF. The CDR3 nucleotides are TGTGCCAGCAGTTTAGGCGGGTCCACAGATACGCAGTATTTT.

The chain is built from TRBV5-5 and TRBJ1-4, with D tentatively TRBD1 (6 bases). The CDR3 runs 15 residues. V was trimmed by 0 bases and J by 8 bases, leaving 14 bases between them. CDR1 is SGHKS, CDR2 YYEKEE, per germline (reference sequence). CDR3 DNA sequence: TGTGCCAGCAGCTTGGTACCTTACAGGGAAGAAAAACTGTTTTTT. Its protein is CASSLVPYREEKLFF.

The rearrangement uses TRBV29-1 and TRBJ2-5, with D maybe TRBD1 (7 bases). The CDR3 consists of 14 residues. The germline V gene encodes CDR1 SQVTM and CDR2 ANQGSEA. The CDR3 bases are TGCCGATATCGATGGAGGGACAGAAAAGAGACCCAGTACTTC. Encoded protein: CRYRWRDRKETQYF.

The chain employs TRBV10-3 and TRBJ1-1; D remains unclear. Between the trimmed V and J ends, which lost 6 bases and 4 bases, there was a span of 9 bases. Germline V lookup: CDR1 ENHRY, CDR2 SYGVKD. The CDR3 spans 12 residues. The CDR3 reads CAIRGTVTEAFF. The CDR3 DNA sequence: TGTGCCATCAGGGGCACGGTCACTGAAGCTTTCTTT.

A word on this clone: The same CDR3 can be traced to other DNA sequences in this sample. The V and J genes are TRBV28 and TRBJ2-1; 9 bases are a match to TRBD1. This CDR3 region has 15 residues. Losses at the gene ends were 5 bases for V and 1 base for J; bases not matched to a gene: 3. Germline V gene data show CDR1 as MDHEN and CDR2 as SYDVKM. CDR3 DNA: TGTGCCAGCAGTGGCGGGACAGGGTCCTACAATGAGCAGTTCTTC. Residues: CASSGGTGSYNEQFF.

The rearrangement links TRBV9 to TRBJ2-5; D perhaps matches TRBD2 (6 bases). Trimming shortened V by 4 bases and J by 4 bases, and 14 bases separated the two germline ends. The germline V gene encodes CDR1 SGDLS and CDR2 YYNGEE. CDR3 size: 14 residues. CDR3 protein: CASSLGLLPETQYF. In nucleotides, the CDR3 is TGTGCCAGCAGCTTGGGACTTCTTCCAGAGACCCAGTACTTC.

V and J are TRBV28 and TRBJ1-3, with a weak D call TRBD1 (6 bases). Trimming left V 1 base short and J 2 bases short, with 9 bases between. The CDR3 contains 15 residues. Germline lookup yields CDR1 MDHEN and CDR2 SYDVKM. CDR3 loop: CASSLFTGPGNTIYF. CDR3 bases: TGTGCCAGCAGTTTATTTACAGGGCCTGGAAACACCATATATTTT. Full variable domain (rest looked up from reference TRBV28 and TRBJ1-3): DVKVTQSSRYLVKRTGEKVFLECVQDMDHENMFWYRQDPGLGLRLIYFSYDVKMKEKGDIPEGYSVSREKKERFSLILESASTNQTSMYLCASSLFTGPGNTIYFGEGSWLTVV.

This rearrangement joins TRBV5-6 to TRBJ2-7; no definite D call. Trimming took off 1 base at V and 4 bases at J, with 12 bases between the two ends. The CDR3 has 14 amino acids. The V gene's germline CDR1 is SGHDT and CDR2 YYEEEE. The CDR3 nucleotides are TGTGCCAGCAGCTTGAATGCCAGAAATTACGAGCAGTACTTC. Protein sequence: CASSLNARNYEQYF. Looking up the rest from reference TRBV5-6 and TRBJ2-7 gives the full variable domain: DAGVTQSPTHLIKTRGQQVTLRCSPKSGHDTVSWYQQALGQGPQFIFQYYEEEERQRGNFPDRFSGHQFPNYSSELNVNALLLGDSALYLCASSLNARNYEQYFGPGTRLTVT.

The chain combines TRBV12-3 or TRBV12-4 with TRBJ2-7; D gene uncertain. The CDR3 has 12 amino acids. Trimming removed 3 bases from V and 4 bases from J, with 7 bases in between. CDR3 sequence (DNA): TGTGCCAGCAGTTTCAGGCAGTACGAGCAGTACTTC. As protein: CASSFRQYEQYF.

V usage is TRBV10-2 and J usage is TRBJ2-5; 9 bases are a match to TRBD2. V lost 3 bases, J lost 3 bases, and 2 bases stayed unmatched. The germline V gene encodes CDR1 WSHSY and CDR2 SAAADI. The CDR3 consists of 14 residues. CDR3 DNA: TGCGCCAGCAGTGAAGCTAGCGGGAAAGAGACCCAGTACTTC. It encodes CASSEASGKETQYF.

This clone was seen just once. The chain joins TRBV19 to TRBJ1-2; the match to TRBD1 covers 7 bases. The V gene end was trimmed by 5 bases and the J gene end by 2 bases; junction bases not matched to a gene: 8. This CDR3 has 15 amino acids. CDR1 and CDR2 (germline): LNHDA, SQIVND (reference sequence). The CDR3 DNA sequence: TGTGCCAGTAGTTTTATTACAGGGGCGAACTATGGCTACACCTTC. Amino acids: CASSFITGANYGYTF.

This rearrangement joins TRBV25-1 to TRBJ1-4; possibly TRBD1 for D (6 bases). The CDR3 runs to 16 residues. Looked up from germline, CDR1 is MGHDK and CDR2 is SYGVNS. V was trimmed by 4 bases and J by 1 base, leaving 13 bases between them. CDR3 nucleotides: TGTGCCAGCAGTGCCGCGGGGGGCGGAACTAATGAAAAACTGTTTTTT. Its protein product is CASSAAGGGTNEKLFF.

The V call is TRBV7-2, the J call TRBJ2-1, with TRBD2 identical over 9 bases. This CDR3 is 17 amino acids long. Per the germline V gene, CDR1 is SGHTA and CDR2 is FQGNSA. V dropped 5 bases and J dropped 2; count of bases not matched to a gene: 10. CDR3 in amino acids: CASSPEGGLAAYNEQFF. CDR3 bases: TGTGCCAGCAGCCCGGAGGGGGGACTAGCAGCCTACAATGAGCAGTTCTTC.

In its sample, this clone was seen a few times. Distinct nucleotide sequences in the sample also encode this CDR3. The chain carries TRBV28 and TRBJ1-2, with D perhaps matching TRBD1 (5 bases). The CDR3 loop spans 12 amino acids. V dropped 3 bases and J dropped 5 bases, with 7 bases sitting between them. The germline gives CDR1 MDHEN, CDR2 SYDVKM. The CDR3 sequence: CASSLGGYGYTF. CDR3 bases: TGTGCCAGCAGTTTGGGGGGGTATGGCTACACCTTC.

The chain combines TRBV7-2 with TRBJ2-2; 8 bases match TRBD2. There are 15 residues in the CDR3. The V and J ends lost 6 bases and 4 bases, in that order; junction bases with no gene match: 7. Germline loops: CDR1 SGHTA, CDR2 FQGNSA. In nucleotides, the CDR3 is TGTGCCAGCAGACCTAGCGGGTCGTTCACCGGGGAGCTGTTTTTT. Translation: CASRPSGSFTGELFF.

The chain couples TRBV4-2 to TRBJ1-4; a possible D gene is TRBD1 (6 bases). Germline CDR1 reads LGHNA; CDR2 reads YNFKEQ. The V gene lost 0 bases and the J gene lost 8 bases, with 13 bases spanning the gap. The CDR3 loop spans 15 amino acids. The CDR3 loop is CASSQEGGGREKLFF. The CDR3 nucleotides are TGTGCCAGCAGCCAAGAAGGGGGGGGAAGGGAAAAACTGTTTTTT.

The CDR3 loop is CASSAGGIQPQHF. CDR3 nucleotides: TGTGCCAGCAGTGCCGGGGGGATCCAGCCCCAGCATTTT. This rearrangement joins TRBV2 to TRBJ1-5; tentatively, D is TRBD1 (5 bases). Germline CDR1 and CDR2: SNHLY and FYNNEI. V was clipped by 4 bases and J by 7 bases, with 11 bases between them. The CDR3 runs 13 residues.

The chain is built from TRBV4-1 and TRBJ2-7, with D perhaps TRBD2 (6 bases). In germline, CDR1 is MGHRA, CDR2 YSYEKL. There are 17 residues in the CDR3. V lost 1 base to trimming and J lost 1 base, with 17 bases between them. DNA for the CDR3: TGCGCCAGCAGCCAAGTGGACCGAGGGGAGGCATCCTACGAGCAGTACTTC. Amino acids: CASSQVDRGEASYEQYF.

V and J are TRBV11-2 and TRBJ1-1, with D tentatively TRBD1 (5 bases). The length of the CDR3 is 12 residues. CDR1 and CDR2 from the germline V gene are SGHAT and FQNNGV. CDR3 in amino acids: CAGRGSNTEAFF. The CDR3 DNA reads as TGTGCGGGGCGGGGGTCGAACACTGAAGCTTTCTTT.

The J gene is TRBJ2-7, the V gene TRBV3-1 (or the pseudogene TRBV3-2), with D perhaps TRBD2 (6 bases). Deletions cut 6 bases from V and 0 bases from J, with 9 bases between. CDR3 length: 13 amino acids. Germline values: CDR1 LGHDT, CDR2 YNNKEL (reference sequence). CDR3 coding DNA: TGTGCCAGCAGACCAGCGGGCTCCTACGAGCAGTACTTC. It specifies CASRPAGSYEQYF.